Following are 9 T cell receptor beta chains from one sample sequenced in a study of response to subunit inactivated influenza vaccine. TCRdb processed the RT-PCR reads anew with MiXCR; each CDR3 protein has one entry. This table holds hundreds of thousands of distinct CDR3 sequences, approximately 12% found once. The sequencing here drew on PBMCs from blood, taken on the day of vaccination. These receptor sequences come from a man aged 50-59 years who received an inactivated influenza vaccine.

CDR3 in DNA: TGTGCCAGCAGCTTCTGGATCAATCAGCCCCAGCATTTT. Amino acid sequence: CASSFWINQPQHF. The gene calls are TRBV7-2 and TRBJ1-5; D call uncertain. The V end lost 3 bases, the J end lost 3 bases, and 6 bases lay between the germline ends. The V gene's germline CDR1 is SGHTA and CDR2 FQGNSA. CDR3 length: 13 residues. The whole variable domain, filled in from reference TRBV7-2 and TRBJ1-5, reads GAGVSQSPSNKVTEKGKDVELRCDPISGHTALYWYRQSLGQGLEFLIYFQGNSAPDKSGLPSDRFSAERTGGSVSTLTIQRTQQEDSAVYLCASSFWINQPQHFGDGTRLSIL.

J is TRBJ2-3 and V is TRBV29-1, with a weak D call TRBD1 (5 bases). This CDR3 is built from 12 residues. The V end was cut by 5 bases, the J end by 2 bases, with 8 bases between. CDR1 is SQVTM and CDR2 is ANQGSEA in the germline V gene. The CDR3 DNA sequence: TGCAGCGTTCACAGGCTCACAGATACGCAGTATTTT. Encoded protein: CSVHRLTDTQYF.

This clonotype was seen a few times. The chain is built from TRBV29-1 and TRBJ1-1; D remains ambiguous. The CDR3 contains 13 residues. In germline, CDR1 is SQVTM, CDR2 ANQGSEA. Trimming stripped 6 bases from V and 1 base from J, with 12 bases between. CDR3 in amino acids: CSVSEGGNTEAFF. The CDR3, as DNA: TGCAGCGTGTCGGAGGGAGGGAACACTGAAGCTTTCTTT.

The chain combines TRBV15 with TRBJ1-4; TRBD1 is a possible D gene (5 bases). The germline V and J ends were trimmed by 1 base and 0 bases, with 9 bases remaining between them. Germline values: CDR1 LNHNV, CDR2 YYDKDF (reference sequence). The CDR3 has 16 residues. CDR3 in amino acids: CATSRGTLPTNEKLFF. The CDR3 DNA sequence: TGTGCCACCAGCAGAGGGACACTTCCAACTAATGAAAAACTGTTTTTT.

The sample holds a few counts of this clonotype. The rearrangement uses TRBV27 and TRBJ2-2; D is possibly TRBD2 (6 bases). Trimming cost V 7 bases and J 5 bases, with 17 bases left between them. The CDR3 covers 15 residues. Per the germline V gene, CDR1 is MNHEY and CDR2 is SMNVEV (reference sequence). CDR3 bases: TGTGCCAGCACACGGTTCAAGGAGGGAACCGGGGAGCTGTTTTTT. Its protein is CASTRFKEGTGELFF.

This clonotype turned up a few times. The CDR3, as DNA: TGTGCCAGCAGCTTAACCCCAGGGGTCTACGAGCAGTACTTC. It specifies CASSLTPGVYEQYF. The J gene is TRBJ2-7, the V gene TRBV7-2; D is possibly TRBD1 (6 bases). Germline V gene lookup returns CDR1 SGHTA and CDR2 FQGNSA. The ends were cut back, 2 bases at V and 3 bases at J, with 11 bases in the middle. This CDR3 has 14 amino acids.

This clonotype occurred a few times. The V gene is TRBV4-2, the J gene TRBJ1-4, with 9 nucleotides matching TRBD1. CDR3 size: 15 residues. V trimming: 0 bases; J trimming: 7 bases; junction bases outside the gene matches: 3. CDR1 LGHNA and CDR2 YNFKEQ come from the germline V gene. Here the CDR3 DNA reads TGTGCCAGCAGCCAAGAACAGGGGGCCGGTGAAAAACTGTTTTTT. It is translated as CASSQEQGAGEKLFF.

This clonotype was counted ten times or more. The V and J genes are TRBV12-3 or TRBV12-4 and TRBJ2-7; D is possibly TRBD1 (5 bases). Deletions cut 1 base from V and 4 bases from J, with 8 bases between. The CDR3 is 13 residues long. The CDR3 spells CASSLDQGYEQYF. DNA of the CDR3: TGTGCCAGCAGTTTAGACCAGGGTTACGAGCAGTACTTC.

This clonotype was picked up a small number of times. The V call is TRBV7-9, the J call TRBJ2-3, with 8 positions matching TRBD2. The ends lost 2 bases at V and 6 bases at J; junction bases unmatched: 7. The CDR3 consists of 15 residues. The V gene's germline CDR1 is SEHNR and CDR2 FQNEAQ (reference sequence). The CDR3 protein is CASSLMAGGGDTQYF. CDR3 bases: TGTGCCAGCAGCTTAATGGCGGGAGGAGGTGATACGCAGTATTTT. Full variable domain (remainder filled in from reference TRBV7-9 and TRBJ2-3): DTGVSQNPRHKITKRGQNVTFRCDPISEHNRLYWYRQTLGQGPEFLTYFQNEAQLEKSRLLSDRFSAERPKGSFSTLEIQRTEQGDSAMYLCASSLMAGGGDTQYFGPGTRLTVL.